This T cell receptor beta chain was recovered during a study of Ad26.COV2.S vaccination and SARS-CoV-2 variants. Study-wide points: Reported post-vaccination CD8+ and CD4+ T cell responses to spike showed substantial breadth.

This clone occurred a few times. The antigen remains undetermined. The germline CDR1 and CDR2 sequences are GTSNPN and SVGIG (reference sequence). This CDR3 region has 13 residues. V was cut by 2 bases and J by 1 base, with 8 bases left in between. Sample treatment: about 20 received Ad26.COV2.S at low or high dose, single or two shots; a few received placebo; per-sample allocation not given. Collection of the samples took place on day 63 after the first injection of vaccine or placebo. Sequenced by immunoSEQ multiplex PCR; TCRdb stores in-frame clones only, minus some. The repertoire consists of some 340,000 clones, with around 84% occurring once and the leading ten covering less than 2%.

The rearrangement uses TRBV30 and TRBJ1-1, with unresolved D. The TCR originated in a person between 18 and 65 years old who received the Ad26.COV2.S COVID-19 vaccine or a placebo. The specimen comprised peripheral blood, sampled in a trial of Ad26.COV2.S vaccine versus placebo. The CDR3 nucleotides read TGTGCCTGGAGTCCTGACTCGAACACTGAAGCTTTCTTT. Amino acid sequence: CAWSPDSNTEAFF.